This note documents a single T cell receptor (beta chain) sequence. This sample was included in a study of blood T cell repertoires in COVID-19. Authors' methods: Cell counts per sample came from amplifying reference gene primers. The table came from immunoSEQ multiplex PCR; TCRdb's copy has only in-frame clones and leaves some out. The V and J calls and clone size are taken from that table; D and trimming were inferred from the DNA. The sample lists 50,000 to 65,000 clones, around 83% occurring once. The J segment lost 0 bases and the V segment lost 6 bases, leaving 6 bases of the junction unmatched. The germline V gene has CDR1 WNHNN and CDR2 SYGVQD (reference sequence). The CDR3 length is 15 residues.

The chain has TRBV10-1 and TRBJ2-7, with TRBD2 matching 9 bases. The sample comprised peripheral blood. This clonotype originated in a human donor in a cohort sampled during active COVID-19. The CDR3 DNA sequence: TGCGCCAGCAGCCGAGCGGGGGGCAGCTCCTACGAGCAGTACTTC. It yields the protein CASSRAGGSSYEQYF.